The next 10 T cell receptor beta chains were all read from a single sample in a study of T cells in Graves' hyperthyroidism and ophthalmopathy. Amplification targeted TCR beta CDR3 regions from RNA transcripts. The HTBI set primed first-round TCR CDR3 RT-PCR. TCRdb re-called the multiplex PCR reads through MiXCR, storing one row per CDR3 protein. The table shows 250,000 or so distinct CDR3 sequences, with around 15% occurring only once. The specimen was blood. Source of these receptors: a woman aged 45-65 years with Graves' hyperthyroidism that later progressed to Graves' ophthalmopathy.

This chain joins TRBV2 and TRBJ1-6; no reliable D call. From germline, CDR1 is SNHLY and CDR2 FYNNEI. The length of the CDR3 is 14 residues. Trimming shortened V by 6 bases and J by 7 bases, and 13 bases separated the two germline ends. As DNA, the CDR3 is TGTGCCAGCAGGCGCGACCTGACAAATTCACCCCTCCACTTT. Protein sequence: CASRRDLTNSPLHF.

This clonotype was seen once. The CDR3 here is CASSLLQATDTQYF. The CDR3 nucleotides are TGTGCCAGCAGCTTGTTACAGGCGACAGATACGCAGTATTTT. This sequence joins TRBV7-9 and TRBJ2-3, with D maybe TRBD1 (5 bases). Germline assignment: CDR1 SEHNR and CDR2 FQNEAQ (reference sequence). Deletions cut 3 bases from V and 3 bases from J, with 10 bases between. The CDR3 contains 14 residues.

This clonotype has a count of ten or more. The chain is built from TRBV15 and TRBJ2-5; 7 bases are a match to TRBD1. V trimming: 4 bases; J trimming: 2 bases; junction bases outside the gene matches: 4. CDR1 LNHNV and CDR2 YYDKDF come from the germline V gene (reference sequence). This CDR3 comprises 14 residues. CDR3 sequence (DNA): TGTGCCACCAGCATTGGGACAGAACAAGAGACCCAGTACTTC. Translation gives CATSIGTEQETQYF.

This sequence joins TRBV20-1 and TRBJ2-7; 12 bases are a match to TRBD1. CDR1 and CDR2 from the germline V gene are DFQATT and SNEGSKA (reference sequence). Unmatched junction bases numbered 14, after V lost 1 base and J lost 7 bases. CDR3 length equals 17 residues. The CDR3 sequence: CSARVVPGQGAPDEQYF. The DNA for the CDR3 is TGCAGTGCTAGAGTAGTACCGGGACAGGGGGCGCCTGATGAGCAGTACTTC.

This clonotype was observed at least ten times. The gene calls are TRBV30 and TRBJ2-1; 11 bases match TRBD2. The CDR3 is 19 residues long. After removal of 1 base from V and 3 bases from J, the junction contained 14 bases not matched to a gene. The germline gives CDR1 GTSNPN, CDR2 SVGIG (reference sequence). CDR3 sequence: CAWSGSTSGNLHFYNEQFF. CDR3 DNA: TGTGCCTGGAGTGGATCGACTAGCGGGAACCTTCACTTCTACAATGAGCAGTTCTTC.

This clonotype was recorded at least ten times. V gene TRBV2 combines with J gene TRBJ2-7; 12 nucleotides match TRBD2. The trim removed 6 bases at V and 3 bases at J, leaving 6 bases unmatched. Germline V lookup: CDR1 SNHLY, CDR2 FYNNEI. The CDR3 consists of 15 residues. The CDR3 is CASRLTSGRLYEQYF. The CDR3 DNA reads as TGTGCCAGCAGACTCACTAGCGGGAGGCTCTACGAGCAGTACTTC.

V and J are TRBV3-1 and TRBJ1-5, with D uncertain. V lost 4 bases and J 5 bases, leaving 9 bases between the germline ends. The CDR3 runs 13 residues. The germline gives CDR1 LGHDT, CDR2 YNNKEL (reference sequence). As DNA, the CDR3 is TGTGCCAGCAGCCCGGGCATCTATCAGCCCCAGCATTTT. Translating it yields CASSPGIYQPQHF.

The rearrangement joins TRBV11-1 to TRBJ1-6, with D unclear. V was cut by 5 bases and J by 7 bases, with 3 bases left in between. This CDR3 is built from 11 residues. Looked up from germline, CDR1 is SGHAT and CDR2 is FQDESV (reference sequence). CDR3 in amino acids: CASSQNSPLHF. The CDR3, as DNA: TGTGCCAGCAGCCAAAATTCACCCCTCCACTTT.

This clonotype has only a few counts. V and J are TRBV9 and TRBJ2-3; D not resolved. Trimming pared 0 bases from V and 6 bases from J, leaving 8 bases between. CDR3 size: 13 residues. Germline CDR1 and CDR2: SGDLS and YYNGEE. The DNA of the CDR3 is TGTGCCAGCAGCGTAGCTGGAGCGGATACGCAGTATTTT. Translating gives CASSVAGADTQYF.

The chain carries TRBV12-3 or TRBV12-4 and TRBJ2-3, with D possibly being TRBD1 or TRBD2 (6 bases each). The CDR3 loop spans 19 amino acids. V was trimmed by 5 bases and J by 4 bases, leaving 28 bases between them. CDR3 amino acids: CASSLSTPPSGGDSDTQYF. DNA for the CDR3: TGTGCCAGCAGTCTTAGTACCCCCCCCTCCGGGGGCGATTCAGATACGCAGTATTTT.